The rows below give T cell receptor beta chains drawn from one sample of a study of blood T cells in healthy people across ages. TCRdb fed the 5' RACE reads into MiXCR, producing one record per CDR3 protein. The profile shows 800,000 or so distinct CDR3 sequences, around 68% of them singletons. The sample was blood. The source is a man aged 25-45 years in good health. The CDR3 runs from the conserved cysteine through the conserved F or W. Fields, in order: CDR3 length, D gene, J gene, V gene, CDR3 DNA, CDR3 protein. The D gene is left open where the match is weak.

len: 15; d_gene: -; j_gene: TRBJ1-2; v_gene: TRBV7-9; CDR3nt: TGTGCCAGCAGCCCTCAAAGAGCGGCCAACTATGGCTACACCTTC; CDR3aa: CASSPQRAANYGYTF
len: 17; d_gene: -; j_gene: TRBJ1-2; v_gene: TRBV15; CDR3nt: TGTGCCACCAGCAGAGATTCGGAAATACCGCGAGGTTATGGCTACACCTTC; CDR3aa: CATSRDSEIPRGYGYTF
len: 13; d_gene: -; j_gene: TRBJ1-2; v_gene: TRBV7-3; CDR3nt: TGTGCCAGCAGAGATGCAGGCTCCAATGGCTACACCTTC; CDR3aa: CASRDAGSNGYTF
len: 13; d_gene: -; j_gene: TRBJ2-5; v_gene: TRBV9; CDR3nt: TGTGCCAGCAGCGTAGGAGCGGGTGAGACCCAGTACTTC; CDR3aa: CASSVGAGETQYF
len: 15; d_gene: -; j_gene: TRBJ1-2; v_gene: TRBV7-9; CDR3nt: TGTGCCAGCAGCTTAGATTCCAGTTCCAGGAGTGGCTACACCTTC; CDR3aa: CASSLDSSSRSGYTF
len: 12; d_gene: TRBD1; j_gene: TRBJ2-7; v_gene: TRBV20-1; CDR3nt: TGCAGTGCGAAACAGGGGGCATACGAGCAGTACTTC; CDR3aa: CSAKQGAYEQYF
len: 16; d_gene: -; j_gene: TRBJ2-6; v_gene: TRBV11-2; CDR3nt: TGTGCCAGCAGATTAAACAGGATCTCTGGGGCCAACGTCCTGACTTTC; CDR3aa: CASRLNRISGANVLTF
len: 16; d_gene: -; j_gene: TRBJ1-4; v_gene: TRBV9; CDR3nt: TGTGCCAGCAGCCCCTCTGGGGGCCTAGGGGATGAAAAACTGTTTTTT; CDR3aa: CASSPSGGLGDEKLFF
len: 14; d_gene: TRBD1; j_gene: TRBJ1-5; v_gene: TRBV12-3/TRBV12-4; CDR3nt: TGTGCCAGCAACGGACAGGGGATCAATCAGCCCCAGCATTTT; CDR3aa: CASNGQGINQPQHF
len: 14; d_gene: -; j_gene: TRBJ1-2; v_gene: TRBV7-2; CDR3nt: TGTGCCAGCAGCTCGGCCGGGGCTAACTATGGCTACACCTTC; CDR3aa: CASSSAGANYGYTF